Listed below are T cell receptor beta chains from one sample, sequenced in a study of blood T cell repertoires in COVID-19. Using immunoSEQ multiplex PCR, the repertoire was profiled, and TCRdb retains in-frame clones only, with some absent. The repertoire consists of around 210,000 clones, with roughly 85% occurring once and the leading ten covering 4.5% to 5.5%. What was sequenced was peripheral blood. These receptors were taken from a middle-aged man with COVID-19, enrolled during active disease. The CDR3 runs from the conserved cysteine through the conserved F or W. The D gene is left open where the match is weak. Part of the rows lack a size; the others show once, few, many or a class for expanded clones.

J gene: TRBJ2-7; D gene: -; clone size: -; V gene: TRBV7-8; CDR3 length: 16; CDR3 DNA: TGTGCCAGCAGCTTAGCGCGTGACGGGGGAGGTTACGAGCAGTACTTC; CDR3 protein: CASSLARDGGGYEQYF
J gene: TRBJ1-4; D gene: -; clone size: -; V gene: TRBV18; CDR3 length: 15; CDR3 DNA: TGTGCCAGCTCACTAAAGACAGAGACCATTGAAAAACTGTTTTTT; CDR3 protein: CASSLKTETIEKLFF
J gene: TRBJ2-2; D gene: -; clone size: -; V gene: TRBV19; CDR3 length: 13; CDR3 DNA: TGTGCCAGTAGTATCAAGGGGACCGGGGAGCTGTTTTTT; CDR3 protein: CASSIKGTGELFF
J gene: TRBJ1-5; D gene: TRBD1; clone size: few; V gene: TRBV6-2/TRBV6-3; CDR3 length: 11; CDR3 DNA: TGTGCCAGCAGCCGGACAGGGTATAAGCATTTT; CDR3 protein: CASSRTGYKHF
J gene: TRBJ2-3; D gene: TRBD2; clone size: -; V gene: TRBV2; CDR3 length: 15; CDR3 DNA: TGTGCCAGCAGGAGGGGGACTAGCACCAGAGATACGCAGTATTTT; CDR3 protein: CASRRGTSTRDTQYF
J gene: TRBJ2-1; D gene: -; clone size: -; V gene: TRBV5-4; CDR3 length: 13; CDR3 DNA: TGTGCCAGCAGCTACAGCCAGTACAATGAGCAGTTCTTC; CDR3 protein: CASSYSQYNEQFF
J gene: TRBJ1-5; D gene: -; clone size: -; V gene: TRBV7-2; CDR3 length: 14; CDR3 DNA: TGTGCCAGCAGCTTATTCCCGGGGGATCAGCCCCAGCATTTT; CDR3 protein: CASSLFPGDQPQHF
J gene: TRBJ2-2; D gene: -; clone size: -; V gene: TRBV9; CDR3 length: 15; CDR3 DNA: TGTGCCAGCAGCCCACTAGGGCAAAACACCGGGGAGCTGTTTTTT; CDR3 protein: CASSPLGQNTGELFF
J gene: TRBJ2-7; D gene: TRBD2; clone size: -; V gene: TRBV6-1; CDR3 length: 16; CDR3 DNA: TGTGCCAGCAGCGAACGGGCACTAGCGGCGACCTACGAGCAGTACTTC; CDR3 protein: CASSERALAATYEQYF
J gene: TRBJ2-2; D gene: TRBD1; clone size: -; V gene: TRBV5-1; CDR3 length: 14; CDR3 DNA: TGCGCCAGCAGCCGGACAGGGGAGACCGGGGAGCTGTTTTTT; CDR3 protein: CASSRTGETGELFF
J gene: TRBJ2-5; D gene: TRBD2; clone size: -; V gene: TRBV27; CDR3 length: 17; CDR3 DNA: TGTGCCAGCAGTCCCTCGGCGAGAGCGGGGGGATGGGGGACCCAGTACTTC; CDR3 protein: CASSPSARAGGWGTQYF
J gene: TRBJ2-3; D gene: -; clone size: -; V gene: TRBV5-4; CDR3 length: 13; CDR3 DNA: TGTGCCAGCAGCTTGGATGTGGGCGAGACGCAGTATTTT; CDR3 protein: CASSLDVGETQYF
J gene: TRBJ1-6; D gene: -; clone size: -; V gene: TRBV9; CDR3 length: 14; CDR3 DNA: TGTGCCAGCAGCGTAGAAAGCGGCCATTCACCCCTCCACTTT; CDR3 protein: CASSVESGHSPLHF